The clone carrying this TCR beta chain appeared many times. Its target is unknown. With iRepertoire HTBI primers and Arm-PCR of CDR3 regions, TCR beta libraries were built. TCRdb passed the multiplex PCR reads through MiXCR, listing each CDR3 protein once. The table records around 400,000 distinct CDR3 sequences, about an eighth of them present only once. The V and J ends lost 6 bases and 2 bases respectively, with 9 bases between them. Looked up from germline, CDR1 is MNHNS and CDR2 is SASEGT. The CDR3 has 13 amino acids. These data belong to a study of regulatory T cells in long-lasting Graves disease. Study-level results: More public clonotypes were shared by persistent patients (2,741) than by new patients (around 990).

Time point described: newly diagnosed GD, antithyroid drugs for less than 3 months. TCR sequences were obtained from RNA taken from PBMCs. This same sample was also taken into another study, of T cells in Graves' hyperthyroidism and ophthalmopathy.

This TCR came from a woman aged 18-30 years with Graves disease. Source: peripheral blood mononuclear cells (PBMCs), taken at new diagnosis, from a patient treated with antithyroid drugs. The chain joins TRBV6-1 to TRBJ2-3; D possibly corresponds to TRBD2 (6 bases). Written as DNA, the CDR3 is TGTGCCAGCAGCGGGGACTCCACAGATACGCAGTATTTT. Protein product: CASSGDSTDTQYF.